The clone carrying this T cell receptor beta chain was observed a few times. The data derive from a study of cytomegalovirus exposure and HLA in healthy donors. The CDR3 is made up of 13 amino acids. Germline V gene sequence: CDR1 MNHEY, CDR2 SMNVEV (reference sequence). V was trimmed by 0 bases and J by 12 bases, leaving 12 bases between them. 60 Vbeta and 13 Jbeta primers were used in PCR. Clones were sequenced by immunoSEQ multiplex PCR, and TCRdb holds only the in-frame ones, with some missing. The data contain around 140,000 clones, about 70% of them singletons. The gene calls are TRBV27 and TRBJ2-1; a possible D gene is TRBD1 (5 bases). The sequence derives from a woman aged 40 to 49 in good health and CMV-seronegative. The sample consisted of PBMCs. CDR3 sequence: CASSLSLQVGQFF. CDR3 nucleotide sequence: TGTGCCAGCAGTTTATCGCTACAGGTTGGGCAGTTCTTC.